Following are 2 T cell receptor beta chains from one sample sequenced in a study of T cells after yellow fever vaccination. In TCRdb, the 5' RACE reads were re-called with MiXCR into one record per CDR3 protein. The sample contains about 340,000 distinct CDR3 sequences, about an eighth of which appear only once. This sample comprised CD4+ T cells sorted from PBMCs, obtained 15 days after the yellow fever booster vaccination. The origin of the receptors is a man between 18 and 29 years old who received the YFV17D yellow fever vaccine.

This clonotype has a handful of counts. The chain recombines TRBV12-3 or TRBV12-4 with TRBJ2-1; 10 nucleotides agree with TRBD1. V shed 5 bases, J shed 3 bases, and the junction held 4 bases outside the gene matches. There are 15 residues in the CDR3. This CDR3 is CASSTRDRGYNEQFF. The CDR3, as DNA: TGTGCCAGCAGTACCCGGGACAGGGGCTACAATGAGCAGTTCTTC.

The CDR3 here is CASRGMGDYGYTF. As DNA, the CDR3 is TGTGCCAGCAGGGGAATGGGGGACTATGGCTACACCTTC. The V and J genes are TRBV6-5 and TRBJ1-2; perhaps TRBD1 as D (5 bases). CDR3 length equals 13 residues. Germline V lookup: CDR1 MNHEY, CDR2 SVGAGI. Trimming cost V 6 bases and J 3 bases, with 11 bases left between them.